The 7 T cell receptor beta chains presented below share a single source sample, sequenced in a study of T cell responses to AZD1222 COVID-19 vaccine. The method was immunoSEQ multiplex PCR; TCRdb's version includes in-frame clones alone and lacks a portion of them. The sample has about 100,000 clones, over 75% seen once. This material consisted of peripheral blood, taken 28 days after the second AZD1222 dose. The receptor set was obtained from an adult who received the AZD1222 COVID-19 vaccine.

The V call is TRBV18, the J call TRBJ2-1, with TRBD1 identical over 7 bases. Germline CDR1 and CDR2: KGHSH and LQKENI. V lost 3 bases to trimming and J lost 8 bases; unmatched junction nucleotides: 7. The CDR3 is 14 amino acids. The CDR3 region is CASSPRQGRDEQFF. For the CDR3, the DNA is TGTGCCAGCTCACCTAGACAGGGTCGAGATGAGCAGTTCTTC.

The genes are TRBV30 and TRBJ2-7; 11 bases agree with TRBD2. Germline-derived CDR1 and CDR2 are GTSNPN and SVGIG (reference sequence). The CDR3 covers 15 residues. V shed 3 bases and J 1 base; nucleotides not matched to a gene: 5. The CDR3 region is CAWRGTSGGSYEQYF. In DNA, the CDR3 is TGTGCCTGGAGGGGGACTAGCGGCGGTTCCTACGAGCAGTACTTC.

This clone is medium-sized. The chain links TRBV6-5 to TRBJ2-2; D remains ambiguous. Trimming stripped 4 bases from V and 3 bases from J, with 12 bases between. The CDR3 is made up of 15 amino acids. The germline V gene has CDR1 MNHEY and CDR2 SVGAGI. CDR3 DNA sequence: TGTGCCAGCAGTTCCGGAAGACTTCACACCGGGGAGCTGTTTTTT. Protein: CASSSGRLHTGELFF.

This chain joins TRBV18 and TRBJ2-7; D is unresolved. Germline CDR1 KGHSH, CDR2 LQKENI. V lost 5 bases and J 3 bases, leaving 20 bases between the germline ends. CDR3 length: 16 amino acids. DNA for the CDR3: TGTGCCAGCTCAGCCCGCGAAGGTACTAACATCTACGAGCAGTACTTC. Translating it yields CASSAREGTNIYEQYF.

V is TRBV6-5 and J is TRBJ2-7, with D tentatively TRBD1 (5 bases). The CDR3 has 15 residues. Trimming took 0 bases from V and 3 from J, leaving 12 bases between them. CDR1 and CDR2 (germline): MNHEY, SVGAGI. The chain's CDR3 is CASSYSQPDIYEQYF. Written as DNA, the CDR3 is TGTGCCAGCAGTTACTCGCAACCGGACATCTACGAGCAGTACTTC.

This chain uses TRBV4-2 with TRBJ1-5; D is unresolved. V gave up 0 bases and J gave up 7 bases, with 13 bases separating them. The CDR3 has 15 residues. The V gene's germline CDR1 is LGHNA and CDR2 YNFKEQ. CDR3 DNA: TGTGCCAGCAGCCAAGAGGTTGGGGTAGCACAGCCCCAGCATTTT. Translated: CASSQEVGVAQPQHF.

This sequence joins TRBV29-1 and TRBJ1-1; D perhaps matches TRBD1 (5 bases). Per the germline V gene, CDR1 is SQVTM and CDR2 is ANQGSEA. There are 15 residues in the CDR3. Trimming cost V 4 bases and J 0 bases, with 15 bases left between them. The CDR3 region is CSVAKGPFMNTEAFF. CDR3 DNA sequence: TGCAGCGTTGCAAAGGGGCCGTTCATGAACACTGAAGCTTTCTTT.